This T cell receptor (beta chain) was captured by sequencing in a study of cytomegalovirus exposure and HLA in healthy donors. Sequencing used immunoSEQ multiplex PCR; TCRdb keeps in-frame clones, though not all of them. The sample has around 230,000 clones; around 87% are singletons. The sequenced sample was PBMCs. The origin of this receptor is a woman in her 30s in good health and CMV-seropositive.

CDR3: CASSLDTNYGYTF. The CDR3 bases are TGTGCCAGCTCACTGGACACTAACTATGGCTACACCTTC. The gene calls are TRBV18 and TRBJ1-2, with a possible D match to TRBD1 (5 bases). Germline CDR1 and CDR2: KGHSH and LQKENI. This CDR3 region has 13 residues. Trimming removed 4 bases at V and 0 bases at J, with 6 bases between. The full variable domain, in which reference TRBV18 and TRBJ1-2 provide the parts outside the CDR3, is NAGVMQNPRHLVRRRGQEARLRCSPMKGHSHVYWYRQLPEEGLKFMVYLQKENIIDESGMPKERFSAEFPKEGPSILRIQQVVRGDSAAYFCASSLDTNYGYTFGSGTRLTVV.